This passage covers 6 T cell receptor beta chains from one sample sequenced in a study of cytomegalovirus exposure and HLA in healthy donors. It was with 60 Vbeta and 13 Jbeta primers that the PCR ran. The table came from immunoSEQ multiplex PCR; TCRdb's copy has only in-frame clones and leaves some out. The sample carries 150,000 to 200,000 clones, around three quarters recorded once. The sample was PBMCs. The receptors originated from a woman between 25 and 40 years old in good health and CMV-seropositive.

This rearrangement joins TRBV9 to TRBJ1-1, with 9 nucleotides matching TRBD1. The V gene's germline CDR1 is SGDLS and CDR2 YYNGEE. V lost 7 bases and J lost 1; bases outside the gene matches: 5. The CDR3 sequence is 14 residues long. This CDR3 reads CASDPTGGNTEAFF. Here the CDR3 DNA reads TGTGCCAGCGACCCGACAGGGGGGAACACTGAAGCTTTCTTT.

CDR3 sequence reads: CASRATGRSNTGELFF. CDR3 bases: TGTGCCAGTAGGGCGACAGGGCGTTCGAACACCGGGGAGCTGTTTTTT. This sequence joins TRBV19 and TRBJ2-2; 7 nucleotides match TRBD1. CDR3 length equals 16 residues. V shed 6 bases, J shed 0 bases, and the junction held 7 bases outside the gene matches. Germline V lookup: CDR1 LNHDA, CDR2 SQIVND (reference sequence). Based on the CDR3 plus reference TRBV19 and TRBJ2-2, the full variable domain is DGGITQSPKYLFRKEGQNVTLSCEQNLNHDAMYWYRQDPGQGLRLIYYSQIVNDFQKGDIAEGYSVSREKKESFPLTVTSAQKNPTAFYLCASRATGRSNTGELFFGEGSRLTVL.

The V and J genes are TRBV27 and TRBJ2-4, with D perhaps TRBD2 (7 bases). Trimming cost V 3 bases and J 9 bases, with 24 bases left between them. Germline assignment: CDR1 MNHEY and CDR2 SMNVEV (reference sequence). This CDR3 comprises 17 residues. CDR3 in DNA: TGTGCCAGCAGTTTCTCTAGCGGTTCCACCCGAGGGGGCATTCAGTACTTC. Protein sequence: CASSFSSGSTRGGIQYF.

The chain combines TRBV19 with TRBJ1-2; 7 bases are shared with TRBD1. The germline V gene has CDR1 LNHDA and CDR2 SQIVND (reference sequence). With V trimmed by 5 bases and J by 8 bases, 8 bases remained unmatched. The CDR3 is 13 amino acids. CDR3 in amino acids: CASSLMGQTGYTF. CDR3 nucleotide sequence: TGTGCCAGTAGTCTCATGGGACAGACGGGCTACACCTTC.

This chain connects TRBV14 to TRBJ1-2; weak D call: TRBD1 (6 bases). The CDR3 contains 15 residues. Germline V gives CDR1 SGHDN, CDR2 FVKESK. The V and J ends lost 3 bases and 1 base respectively, with 12 bases between them. The CDR3 reads CASSHRGADNYGYTF. The CDR3 bases are TGTGCCAGCAGCCATCGGGGGGCCGATAACTATGGCTACACCTTC.

This chain connects TRBV18 to TRBJ1-1, with 7 nucleotides matching TRBD1. Germline lookup yields CDR1 KGHSH and CDR2 LQKENI. V gave up 8 bases and J gave up 6 bases; unmatched junction bases: 3. The CDR3 covers 11 residues. This CDR3 is CASVDRAEAFF. DNA of the CDR3: TGTGCCAGCGTCGACAGGGCTGAAGCTTTCTTT.